These T cell receptor beta chains were read from a single sample in a study of cytomegalovirus exposure and HLA in healthy donors. This table comes from immunoSEQ multiplex PCR, and its TCRdb copy is limited to in-frame clones, with some not included. This table has 150,000 to 200,000 clones, around 87% appearing once. The sample consisted of PBMCs. The receptors were gathered from a woman younger than 35 in good health and CMV-seronegative. Each CDR3 is given with its conserved first and last residue. A D gene is named only where the DNA matches it firmly. Clone size, where shown, is once, few, many, or a class for clones that have expanded.

DNA	CDR3	V	D	size	J
TGTGCCAGCTCACCACCGCGCGGAGGGGACTCTGGAAACACCATATATTTT	CASSPPRGGDSGNTIYF	TRBV18	-	-	TRBJ1-3
TGTGCCAGCAGATCAGGGGGGATGAACACTGAAGCTTTCTTT	CASRSGGMNTEAFF	TRBV28	TRBD1	-	TRBJ1-1
TGCGCCAGCAGCCAAGAGCCCCTCGGACAGGCCCAAAACATTCAGTACTTC	CASSQEPLGQAQNIQYF	TRBV4-1	TRBD1	-	TRBJ2-4
TGTGCCAGCAGTTTCCGGGGGAGCTCCTACAATGAGCAGTTCTTC	CASSFRGSSYNEQFF	TRBV27	-	-	TRBJ2-1
TGTGCCATCAGCTCCTCGGGACTAGCGGAGTACGAGCAGTACTTC	CAISSSGLAEYEQYF	TRBV10-3	TRBD2	-	TRBJ2-7
TGTGCCATCAGTGGGGCACAGGGGGGAAGTAACTATGGCTACACCTTC	CAISGAQGGSNYGYTF	TRBV10-3	TRBD1	-	TRBJ1-2
TGTGCCTGGCTGCCTGACGTGGGGGGCTCCTACAATGAGCAGTTCTTC	CAWLPDVGGSYNEQFF	TRBV30	-	-	TRBJ2-1
TGCGCCAGCAGCCCTGGGGGACTCTACAATGAGCAGTTCTTC	CASSPGGLYNEQFF	TRBV5-1	-	-	TRBJ2-1
TGTGCCAGCAGCGTAGGTGGACGGGGTCCCTACGAGCAGTACTTC	CASSVGGRGPYEQYF	TRBV9	-	-	TRBJ2-7
TGTGCCAGCAGCCAAACAGGAACTACTAACTATGGCTACACCTTC	CASSQTGTTNYGYTF	TRBV4-2	-	-	TRBJ1-2
TGTGCCAGCAGCAGATCCGGGACTAGCTACGAGCAGTACTTC	CASSRSGTSYEQYF	TRBV7-2	TRBD2	-	TRBJ2-7
TGTGCCAGCAGCTTAGGGGACAATCGTGAGCAGTTCTTC	CASSLGDNREQFF	TRBV7-9	-	-	TRBJ2-1
TGTGCCAGCAGCTTGGGACAGGGGCATCCATATAATTCACCCCTCCACTTT	CASSLGQGHPYNSPLHF	TRBV5-8	TRBD1	-	TRBJ1-6
TGTGCCAGTAGCATACAGGGGAACAATCAGCCCCAGCATTTT	CASSIQGNNQPQHF	TRBV19	TRBD1	-	TRBJ1-5
TGCGCCAGCAGCTTGGGTCAGGGATTGGACATTCAGTACTTC	CASSLGQGLDIQYF	TRBV5-1	-	few	TRBJ2-4
TGTGCCAGCAGCTTGGTGGAGGGCTTAGAGACCCAGTACTTC	CASSLVEGLETQYF	TRBV5-6	-	-	TRBJ2-5
TGTGCCAGCAGCGTAGGAGGGCGAGACACCGGGGAGCTGTTTTTT	CASSVGGRDTGELFF	TRBV9	-	-	TRBJ2-2
TGTGCCAGCAGTGTCGGGGGGGGAAAACTGTTTTTT	CASSVGGGKLFF	TRBV6-1	-	few	TRBJ1-4
TGTGCCAGCAGCCCACAGGGTAATAGCCTGGCGGGGGCTAACTATGGCTACACCTTC	CASSPQGNSLAGANYGYTF	TRBV4-2	-	-	TRBJ1-2
TGCAGCGTTGTCCCTACCACAGATACGCAGTATTTT	CSVVPTTDTQYF	TRBV29-1	-	few	TRBJ2-3
TGTGCCAGCAGCTGGACAGGGAGCACCGGGGAGCTGTTTTTT	CASSWTGSTGELFF	TRBV11-3	TRBD1	-	TRBJ2-2
TGTGCCAGCAGCCTCATAGCGGGGGGCCCGAACACCGGGGAGCTGTTTTTT	CASSLIAGGPNTGELFF	TRBV5-4	TRBD2	once	TRBJ2-2
TGTGCCAGCAGGGGGCCCGCAGATACGCAGTATTTT	CASRGPADTQYF	TRBV2	-	-	TRBJ2-3
TGTGCCAGCTCACCAGGAGCTAACTATGGCTACACCTTC	CASSPGANYGYTF	TRBV18	-	-	TRBJ1-2